The 10 T cell receptor beta chains reported below all come from one sample, sequenced in a study of monozygotic twins with inflammatory bowel disease. TCRdb reprocessed the 5' RACE reads and reports one entry per CDR3 protein, with no DNA. The clone table shows 300,000 to 350,000 distinct CDR3 sequences, with the ten largest holding 2% to 2.5%. The sample was blood. All receptors derive from a human donor with ulcerative colitis or Crohn's disease, or a healthy co-twin of an affected twin (not recorded which).

The V and J genes are TRBV7-9 and TRBJ2-7; TCRdb designates TRBD1, a call that cannot be tested without DNA. This CDR3 contains 12 residues. The germline gives CDR1 SEHNR, CDR2 FQNEAQ (reference sequence). CDR3 in amino acids: CASSLAVPGQYF.

The chain combines TRBV7-2 with TRBJ1-4; TCRdb selects TRBD1, and the lack of DNA leaves this call unchecked. From germline, CDR1 is SGHTA and CDR2 FQGNSA. The CDR3 is made up of 17 amino acids. The CDR3 reads CASSLVNPGQVGEKLFF.

This chain uses TRBV5-6 with TRBJ2-7; the TCRdb call, TRBD1, lacks DNA for checking. Germline CDR1 and CDR2: SGHDT and YYEEEE. The CDR3 runs 14 residues. This CDR3 reads CASSSRPTTYEQYF.

V and J are TRBV6-5 and TRBJ2-3; TCRdb's D gene call, TRBD2, goes unchecked for lack of DNA. Per the germline V gene, CDR1 is MNHEY and CDR2 is SVGAGI. This CDR3 comprises 16 residues. This CDR3 is CASSYSGSGSYDTQYF.

The chain uses TRBV5-5 and TRBJ1-4. This CDR3 has 12 amino acids. The germline V gene encodes CDR1 SGHKS and CDR2 YYEKEE (reference sequence). CDR3 region: CASRRPGEKLFF.

The CDR3 loop is CSAREPGRIRMGFF. V usage is TRBV20-1 and J usage is TRBJ2-1; as DNA is missing, the TRBD1 call by TCRdb cannot be tested. Germline lookup yields CDR1 DFQATT and CDR2 SNEGSKA (reference sequence). This CDR3 region has 14 residues.

V gene TRBV6-5 combines with J gene TRBJ1-6. The CDR3 runs 17 residues. Germline V lookup: CDR1 MNHEY, CDR2 SVGAGI. CDR3: CASSYSIASSYNSPLHF.

The chain carries TRBV4-1 and TRBJ2-7; with no DNA, the TCRdb D assignment of TRBD2 cannot be verified. The CDR3 contains 17 residues. Per germline, CDR1 MGHRA and CDR2 YSYEKL. CDR3 amino acids: CASSQAQRLAVTYEQYF.

V and J are TRBV2 and TRBJ2-5; the TCRdb D gene call, TRBD1, has no DNA to confirm it. CDR1 SNHLY and CDR2 FYNNEI come from the germline V gene. This CDR3 spans 14 amino acids. CDR3: CASSETGMMGTQYF.

The rearrangement joins TRBV3-1 to TRBJ2-1. The germline V gene has CDR1 LGHDT and CDR2 YNNKEL (reference sequence). The CDR3 has 12 amino acids. CDR3 sequence reads: CASSLAESEQFF.